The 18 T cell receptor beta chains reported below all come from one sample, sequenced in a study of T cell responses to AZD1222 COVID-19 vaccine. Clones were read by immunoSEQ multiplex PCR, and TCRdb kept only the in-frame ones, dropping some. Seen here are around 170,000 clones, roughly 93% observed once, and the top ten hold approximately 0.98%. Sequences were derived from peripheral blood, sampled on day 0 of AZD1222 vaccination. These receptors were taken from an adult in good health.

The CDR3 DNA reads TGTGCCAGCAGTTTAAAGGTCAGGACTACTGAAGCTTTCTTT. It yields the protein CASSLKVRTTEAFF. This rearrangement joins TRBV28 to TRBJ1-1, with D uncertain. Germline V gene data show CDR1 as MDHEN and CDR2 as SYDVKM. This CDR3 region has 14 residues. Trimming shortened V by 2 bases and J by 5 bases, and 12 bases separated the two germline ends. Variable domain in full (rest from reference TRBV28 and TRBJ1-1): DVKVTQSSRYLVKRTGEKVFLECVQDMDHENMFWYRQDPGLGLRLIYFSYDVKMKEKGDIPEGYSVSREKKERFSLILESASTNQTSMYLCASSLKVRTTEAFFGQGTRLTVV.

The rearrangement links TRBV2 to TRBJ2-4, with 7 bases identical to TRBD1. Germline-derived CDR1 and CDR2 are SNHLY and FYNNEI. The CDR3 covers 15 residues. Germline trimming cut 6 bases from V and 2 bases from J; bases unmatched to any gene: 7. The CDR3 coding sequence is TGTGCCAGCAGCGCACTACAGGGGACCAAAAACATTCAGTACTTC. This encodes CASSALQGTKNIQYF.

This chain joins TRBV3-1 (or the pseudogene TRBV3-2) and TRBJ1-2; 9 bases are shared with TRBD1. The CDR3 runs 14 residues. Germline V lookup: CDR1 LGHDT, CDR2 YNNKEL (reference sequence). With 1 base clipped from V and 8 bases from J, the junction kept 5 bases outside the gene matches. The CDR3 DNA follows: TGTGCCAGCAGCCAAGTCTTCGGGACAGGGGGCTACACCTTC. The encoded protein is CASSQVFGTGGYTF.

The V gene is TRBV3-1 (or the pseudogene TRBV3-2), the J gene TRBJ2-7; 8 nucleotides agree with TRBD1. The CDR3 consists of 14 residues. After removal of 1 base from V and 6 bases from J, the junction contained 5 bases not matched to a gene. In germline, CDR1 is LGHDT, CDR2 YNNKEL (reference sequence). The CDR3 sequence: CASSQAHDRGEQYF. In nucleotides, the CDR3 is TGTGCCAGCAGCCAAGCCCACGACAGGGGCGAGCAGTACTTC.

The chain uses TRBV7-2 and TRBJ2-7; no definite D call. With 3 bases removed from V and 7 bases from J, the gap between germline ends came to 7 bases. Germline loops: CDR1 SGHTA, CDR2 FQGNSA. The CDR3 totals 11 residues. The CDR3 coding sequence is TGTGCCAGCAGCTTGACGGCGGAGCAGTACTTC. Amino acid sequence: CASSLTAEQYF.

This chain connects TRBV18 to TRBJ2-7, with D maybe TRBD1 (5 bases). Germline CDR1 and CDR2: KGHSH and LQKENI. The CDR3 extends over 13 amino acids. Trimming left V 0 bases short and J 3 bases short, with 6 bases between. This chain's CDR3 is CASSPPQGYEQYF. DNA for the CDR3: TGTGCCAGCTCACCACCCCAGGGCTACGAGCAGTACTTC.

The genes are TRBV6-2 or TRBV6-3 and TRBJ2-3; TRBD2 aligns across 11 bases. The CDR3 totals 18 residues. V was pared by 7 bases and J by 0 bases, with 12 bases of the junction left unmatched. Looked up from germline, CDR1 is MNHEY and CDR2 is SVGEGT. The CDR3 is CASTPGTSGNPSTDTQYF. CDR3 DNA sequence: TGTGCCAGCACCCCCGGGACTAGCGGAAACCCTAGCACAGATACGCAGTATTTT.

CDR3 loop: CASSEGGAPYGYTF. The CDR3 coding sequence is TGTGCCAGCAGTGAGGGAGGGGCGCCATATGGCTACACCTTC. This chain connects TRBV2 to TRBJ1-2; weak D call: TRBD1 (5 bases). This CDR3 comprises 14 residues. Germline values: CDR1 SNHLY, CDR2 FYNNEI. Trimming stripped 3 bases from V and 5 bases from J, with 13 bases between. The entire variable domain, with the rest obtained from reference TRBV2 and TRBJ1-2, is as follows: EPEVTQTPSHQVTQMGQEVILRCVPISNHLYFYWYRQILGQKVEFLVSFYNNEISEKSEIFDDQFSVERPDGSNFTLKIRSTKLEDSAMYFCASSEGGAPYGYTFGSGTRLTVV.

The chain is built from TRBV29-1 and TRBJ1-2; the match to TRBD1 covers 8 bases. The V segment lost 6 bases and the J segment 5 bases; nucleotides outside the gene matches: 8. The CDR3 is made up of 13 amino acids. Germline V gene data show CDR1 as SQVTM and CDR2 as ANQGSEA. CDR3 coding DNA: TGCAGCGTGGAGGCAGGGGGCTCTTATGGCTACACCTTC. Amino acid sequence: CSVEAGGSYGYTF.

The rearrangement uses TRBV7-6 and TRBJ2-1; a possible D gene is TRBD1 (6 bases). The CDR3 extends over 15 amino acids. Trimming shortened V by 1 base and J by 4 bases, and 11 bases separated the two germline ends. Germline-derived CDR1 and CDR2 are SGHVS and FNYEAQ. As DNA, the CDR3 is TGTGCCAGCAGCTTAGAAACAGGGACATACAATGAGCAGTTCTTC. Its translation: CASSLETGTYNEQFF.

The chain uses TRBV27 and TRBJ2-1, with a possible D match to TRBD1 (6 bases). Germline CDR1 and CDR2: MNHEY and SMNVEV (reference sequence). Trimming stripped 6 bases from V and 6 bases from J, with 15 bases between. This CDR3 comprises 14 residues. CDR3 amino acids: CASRSTHRVNEQFF. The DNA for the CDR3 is TGTGCCAGCAGGTCCACGCACAGGGTCAATGAGCAGTTCTTC.

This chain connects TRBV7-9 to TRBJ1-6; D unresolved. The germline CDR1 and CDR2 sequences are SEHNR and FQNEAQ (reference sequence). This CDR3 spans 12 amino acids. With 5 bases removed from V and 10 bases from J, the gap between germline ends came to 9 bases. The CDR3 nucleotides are TGTGCCAGCAGCCCGATGGTGTCACCCCTCCACTTT. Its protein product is CASSPMVSPLHF.

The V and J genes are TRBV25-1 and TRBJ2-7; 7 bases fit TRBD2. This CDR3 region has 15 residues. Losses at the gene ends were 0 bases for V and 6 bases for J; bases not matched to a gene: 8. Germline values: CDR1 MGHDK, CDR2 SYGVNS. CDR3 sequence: CASSEYGDYTFEQYF. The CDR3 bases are TGTGCCAGCAGTGAATATGGGGACTATACCTTCGAGCAGTACTTC.

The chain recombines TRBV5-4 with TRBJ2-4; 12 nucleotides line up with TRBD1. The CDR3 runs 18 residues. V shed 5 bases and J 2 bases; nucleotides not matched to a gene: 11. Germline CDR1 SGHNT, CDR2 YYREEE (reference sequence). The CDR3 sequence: CASSSGTGGGWTKNIQYF. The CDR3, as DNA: TGTGCCAGCAGTTCCGGGACAGGGGGCGGTTGGACCAAAAACATTCAGTACTTC.

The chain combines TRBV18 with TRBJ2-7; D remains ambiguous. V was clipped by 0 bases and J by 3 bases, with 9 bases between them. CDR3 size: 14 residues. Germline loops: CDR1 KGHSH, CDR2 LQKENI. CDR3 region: CASSPPSFRYEQYF. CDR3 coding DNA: TGTGCCAGCTCACCACCCTCTTTTCGCTACGAGCAGTACTTC.

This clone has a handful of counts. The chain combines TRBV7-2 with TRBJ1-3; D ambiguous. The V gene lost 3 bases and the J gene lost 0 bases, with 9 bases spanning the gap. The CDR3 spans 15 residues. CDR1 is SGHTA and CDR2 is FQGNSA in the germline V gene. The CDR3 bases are TGTGCCAGCAGCTTTTTGCCCGACTCTGGAAACACCATATATTTT. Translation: CASSFLPDSGNTIYF. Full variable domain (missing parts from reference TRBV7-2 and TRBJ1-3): GAGVSQSPSNKVTEKGKDVELRCDPISGHTALYWYRQSLGQGLEFLIYFQGNSAPDKSGLPSDRFSAERTGGSVSTLTIQRTQQEDSAVYLCASSFLPDSGNTIYFGEGSWLTVV.

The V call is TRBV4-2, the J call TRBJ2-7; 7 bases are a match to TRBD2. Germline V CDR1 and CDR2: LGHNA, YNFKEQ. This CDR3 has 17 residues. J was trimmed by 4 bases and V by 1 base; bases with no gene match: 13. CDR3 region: CASSQVLGASGYYEQYF. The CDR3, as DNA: TGTGCCAGCAGCCAAGTTCTCGGGGCTAGCGGTTATTACGAGCAGTACTTC.

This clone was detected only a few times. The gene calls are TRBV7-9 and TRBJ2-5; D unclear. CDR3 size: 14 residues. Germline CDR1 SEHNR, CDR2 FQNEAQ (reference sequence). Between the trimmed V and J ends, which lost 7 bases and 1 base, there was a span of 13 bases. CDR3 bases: TGTGCCAGCACCCCCTTGGGAAGCCAAGAGACCCAGTACTTC. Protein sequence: CASTPLGSQETQYF.